These 16 T cell receptor beta chains originate from one sample sequenced in a study of T cells in tuberculosis (dated 2018 in TCRdb). After being thawed and rested overnight, PBMC were stained with GMM-loaded CD1B tetramer, a Live/Dead dye and anti-CD3, and were then sorted on a FACS Aria II. C32 glucose monomycolate purified from Rhodococcus equi was loaded onto CD1B tetramers. The library was prepared using the immunoSEQ multiplex PCR assay. This immuneACCESS table, as held by TCRdb, lists in-frame sequences with V and J called but not all clones. Of the missing ones, under half trace to an unresolved V gene in checked studies; the others have no known cause. In all, the sample holds 70,000 to 95,000 clones, and roughly 93% of those were seen once. Around 1.8% of the sample belongs to the ten largest clones. The sequenced sample consisted of CD1b-GMM tetramer-negative cells sorted from PBMCs. The cell subset or site label of this sample denotes: T cells not binding CD1B-GMM tetramer, sorted from same donor. All receptors derive from an adult woman with latent tuberculosis.

V and J are TRBV5-5 and TRBJ1-2, with 7 bases lining up with TRBD1. V shed 3 bases and J 4 bases; nucleotides not matched to a gene: 12. The length of the CDR3 is 16 residues. Germline CDR1 is SGHKS and CDR2 is YYEKEE (reference sequence). The CDR3 here is CASSSPGGGGFYGYTF. Written as DNA, the CDR3 is TGTGCCAGCAGCTCCCCAGGTGGAGGGGGCTTCTATGGCTACACCTTC.

V is TRBV2 and J is TRBJ1-5; D is unresolved. Germline V lookup: CDR1 SNHLY, CDR2 FYNNEI. The CDR3 runs to 13 residues. The V end lost 5 bases, the J end lost 3 bases, and 8 bases lay between the germline ends. CDR3 coding DNA: TGTGCCAGCAGTCCCGGGAACAATCAGCCCCAGCATTTT. Protein sequence: CASSPGNNQPQHF.

The V gene is TRBV7-7, the J gene TRBJ1-2; 9 positions match TRBD1. Germline V gene sequence: CDR1 SSHAT, CDR2 FNYEAQ (reference sequence). The CDR3 runs to 11 residues. CDR3 sequence: CVVQGAYGYTF. The CDR3 DNA is TGTGTCGTACAGGGGGCCTATGGCTACACCTTC.

V usage is TRBV30 and J usage is TRBJ2-7, with 13 nucleotides matching TRBD2. The ends lost 1 base at V and 7 bases at J; junction bases unmatched: 7. In germline, CDR1 is GTSNPN, CDR2 SVGIG (reference sequence). This CDR3 comprises 15 residues. In DNA, the CDR3 is TGTGCCTGGAGTGCGGGGGGACTAGCGGGGACTGAGCAGTACTTC. It is translated as CAWSAGGLAGTEQYF.

The J gene is TRBJ1-5, the V gene TRBV6-6, with 10 bases that match TRBD1. The CDR3 is 16 amino acids. The V gene end was trimmed by 10 bases and the J gene end by 4 bases; junction bases not matched to a gene: 13. The germline V gene has CDR1 MNHNY and CDR2 SVGAGI (reference sequence). CDR3 region: CAIRDRGGGSNQPQHF. CDR3 DNA: TGTGCCATCCGGGACAGGGGAGGTGGTTCAAATCAGCCCCAGCATTTT.

The chain carries TRBV5-1 and TRBJ2-4; 10 bases fit TRBD2. V lost 0 bases, J lost 8 bases, and 8 bases stayed unmatched. Per germline, CDR1 SGHRS and CDR2 YFSETQ. The CDR3 extends over 16 amino acids. DNA of the CDR3: TGCGCCAGCAGCTTGGCCCAGCGGGGGGGCCGAGACATTCAGTACTTC. It is translated as CASSLAQRGGRDIQYF.

The chain links TRBV6-1 to TRBJ1-4; D unresolved. The V gene's germline CDR1 is MNHNS and CDR2 SASEGT. This CDR3 comprises 15 residues. Trimming pared 7 bases from V and 8 bases from J, leaving 20 bases between. The CDR3, as DNA: TGTGCCAGCACCCCCCCAGGATTTTCGTGGGAAAAACTGTTTTTT. Translating gives CASTPPGFSWEKLFF.

This rearrangement joins TRBV28 to TRBJ2-2, with D perhaps TRBD1 (5 bases). The CDR3 has 14 residues. Looked up from germline, CDR1 is MDHEN and CDR2 is SYDVKM. V was trimmed by 8 bases and J by 7 bases, leaving 17 bases between them. CDR3 nucleotides: TGTGCCAGCGGAAGTACAGGCTTGGGCGGGGAGCTGTTTTTT. Translated: CASGSTGLGGELFF.

The genes are TRBV9 and TRBJ1-3; D is undetermined. The CDR3 sequence is 16 residues long. Germline CDR1 and CDR2: SGDLS and YYNGEE. Trimming pared 0 bases from V and 4 bases from J, leaving 14 bases between. The CDR3 sequence: CASSVEARLLGNTIYF. In DNA form, the CDR3 reads TGTGCCAGCAGCGTAGAAGCCCGATTATTGGGAAACACCATATATTTT.

The chain recombines TRBV2 with TRBJ2-7; possible D gene TRBD2, 7 bases. The germline V gene encodes CDR1 SNHLY and CDR2 FYNNEI. Trimming cost V 7 bases and J 3 bases, with 13 bases left between them. The CDR3 contains 13 residues. This CDR3 is CASKEGGVYEQYV. DNA for the CDR3: TGTGCCAGCAAGGAGGGGGGGGTCTACGAGCAGTACGTC.

CDR3 in amino acids: CASSLDTAPVRDRAYNEQFF. The CDR3 region has the DNA TGTGCCAGCAGCTTAGATACGGCTCCGGTAAGGGACAGGGCCTACAATGAGCAGTTCTTC. This chain connects TRBV11-2 to TRBJ2-1; 9 bases agree with TRBD1. V trimming: 0 bases; J trimming: 2 bases; junction bases outside the gene matches: 14. Germline V gene data show CDR1 as SGHAT and CDR2 as FQNNGV. The CDR3 runs to 20 residues.

The V and J genes are TRBV14 and TRBJ2-1, with TRBD2 matching 12 bases. With V trimmed by 1 base and J by 2 bases, 9 bases remained unmatched. The CDR3 has 19 amino acids. CDR1 and CDR2 from the germline V gene are SGHDN and FVKESK. The CDR3 region has the DNA TGTGCCAGCAGCCAAGGCATCCCTAGCGGGGGGGCCACCTACAATGAGCAGTTCTTC. It codes for CASSQGIPSGGATYNEQFF.

The V call is TRBV5-1, the J call TRBJ2-7; 7 bases line up with TRBD1. The CDR3 totals 15 residues. Germline CDR1 SGHRS, CDR2 YFSETQ. V lost 0 bases to trimming and J lost 2 bases; unmatched junction nucleotides: 5. The CDR3 bases are TGCGCCAGCAGCTTGGAAACCGGGACAGCCTACGAGCAGTACTTC. This encodes CASSLETGTAYEQYF. The full variable domain, rest sourced from reference TRBV5-1 and TRBJ2-7, is KAGVTQTPRYLIKTRGQQVTLSCSPISGHRSVSWYQQTPGQGLQFLFEYFSETQRNKGNFPGRFSGRQFSNSRSEMNVSTLELGDSALYLCASSLETGTAYEQYFGPGTRLTVT.

The chain links TRBV6-1 to TRBJ2-7; a possible D gene is TRBD1 (6 bases). The CDR3 has 13 residues. The germline gives CDR1 MNHNS, CDR2 SASEGT. V lost 5 bases to trimming and J lost 1 base, with 9 bases between them. Here the CDR3 reads CASSPGQSYEQYV. CDR3 in DNA: TGTGCCAGCAGTCCCGGACAGTCCTACGAGCAGTACGTC.

This chain links TRBV5-8 with TRBJ2-1; D is possibly TRBD2 (5 bases). The CDR3 has 15 amino acids. The ends were cut back, 6 bases at V and 5 bases at J, with 18 bases in the middle. In germline, CDR1 is SGHTS, CDR2 YDEGEE. DNA of the CDR3: TGTGCCAGCAAACCAGAGGGCAGTGGGGACAATGAGCAGTTCTTC. It codes for CASKPEGSGDNEQFF.

The chain links TRBV10-3 to TRBJ2-2; TRBD1 might be the D (6 bases). Germline values: CDR1 ENHRY, CDR2 SYGVKD. There are 14 residues in the CDR3. V was shortened by 10 bases and J by 0 bases, with 12 bases between the two germline ends. CDR3 in amino acids: CATRQDTNTGELFF. The CDR3 coding sequence is TGTGCCACCAGACAGGACACGAACACCGGGGAGCTGTTTTTT.